Listed here is a single TCR beta chain. The data were taken from a study of blood T cell repertoires in COVID-19. Overall study context: PBMCs, B-cell-depleted T cells, or T cells provided the cDNA or gDNA that made up the material.

This CDR3 comprises 15 residues. The germline CDR1 and CDR2 sequences are SGHDT and YYEEEE. The germline V and J ends were trimmed by 1 base and 9 bases, with 17 bases remaining between them. The protocol was immunoSEQ multiplex PCR, while the TCRdb copy is restricted to in-frame clones and leaves out a portion. In the table there are around 180,000 clones, about 88% of which are singletons. The clonotype comes from a woman between 40 and 50 years old with acute COVID-19. Sequencing was done on a sample of PBMCs or T cells enriched from blood (not recorded which). The gene calls are TRBV5-6 and TRBJ2-1, with D possibly TRBD2 on 6 matching bases. The CDR3 coding sequence is TGTGCCAGCAGCTTGCCGGGAGAGGAGTCGATTGAGCAGTTCTTC. Protein sequence: CASSLPGEESIEQFF.